These T cell receptor beta chains were read from a single sample in a study of blood T cell repertoires in COVID-19. Generated by immunoSEQ multiplex PCR, the TCRdb table keeps only in-frame clones and is missing some. Of some 35,000 clones listed, about 80% are singletons. The sequencing sample was made of peripheral blood. These receptors were obtained from a man between 65 and 80 years old with acute or convalescent COVID-19. CDR3s include the opening cysteine and the closing phenylalanine or tryptophan. Fields, in order: clone size, D gene, V gene, J gene, CDR3 DNA, CDR3 protein. D genes are given only for firm matches. Size is stated for part of the rows, as once, few or many counts, or as a class when the clone is expanded.

>NA|NA|TRBV5-1|TRBJ2-3
TGCGCCAGCAGCTTGTTGTCTAGCGGCACAGATACGCAGTATTTT
CASSLLSSGTDTQYF
>medium-sized|TRBD1|TRBV15|TRBJ2-2
TGTGCCACCAGCAGAGGATGGGGACAGGGGGAAACCGGGGAGCTGTTTTTT
CATSRGWGQGETGELFF
>NA|NA|TRBV6-5|TRBJ1-2
TGTGCCAGCAACGGAGGGTATTCGAACTATGGCTACACCTTC
CASNGGYSNYGYTF
>NA|TRBD1|TRBV6-2/TRBV6-3|TRBJ1-2
TGTGCCAGCAGTCACTCGGACAGGGATGGGGATGGCTACACCTTC
CASSHSDRDGDGYTF
>NA|NA|TRBV12-5|TRBJ2-3
TGTGCTAGTGGTCCTGGGACATCTAGCACAGATACGCAGTATTTT
CASGPGTSSTDTQYF
>NA|NA|TRBV5-1|TRBJ2-7
TGCGCCAGCAGCTCGTCCTACGGGACCTACGAGCAGTACTTC
CASSSSYGTYEQYF
>NA|TRBD1|TRBV7-2|TRBJ1-2
TGTGCCAGCAGGCCCGGGACAGCTAACTATGGCTACACCTTC
CASRPGTANYGYTF
>NA|NA|TRBV30|TRBJ1-6
TGTGCCTGGAGTGTACGAGTATGGAATTCACCCCTCCACTTT
CAWSVRVWNSPLHF
>NA|NA|TRBV7-2|TRBJ1-3
TGTGCCAGCAGCTTAGCGCTGGGCAGGGCCAACACCATATATTTT
CASSLALGRANTIYF
>NA|NA|TRBV27|TRBJ2-1
TGTGCCAGCAGTCCACCGGGACTTCCTTACAATGAGCAGTTCTTC
CASSPPGLPYNEQFF
>NA|TRBD1|TRBV6-2/TRBV6-3|TRBJ1-4
TGTGCCAGCAGTTCTGCAGGGGGAACTAATGAAAAACTGTTTTTT
CASSSAGGTNEKLFF
>NA|NA|TRBV14|TRBJ2-1
TGTGCCAGCAGCCGCGAGACAGGATACTATGAGCAGTTCTTC
CASSRETGYYEQFF
>NA|NA|TRBV25-1|TRBJ2-5
TGTGCCAGCAGCCCCCCGGCAGGTAGGGGAGAGACCCAGTACTTC
CASSPPAGRGETQYF
>NA|TRBD1|TRBV19|TRBJ1-2
TGTGCCAGTCAAACGAGGGACAGGGGGAACTATGGCTACACCTTC
CASQTRDRGNYGYTF
>NA|TRBD1|TRBV5-5|TRBJ1-1
TGTGCCAGCAGCTTGTCTGGCACAGGGGTCACTGAAGCTTTCTTT
CASSLSGTGVTEAFF
>NA|NA|TRBV7-9|TRBJ1-1
TGTGCCAGCAGCCCACTCACTGAAGCTTTCTTT
CASSPLTEAFF
>NA|TRBD1|TRBV7-8|TRBJ2-1
TGTGCCAGCAGCCCCCGACAGGGCCCCTCTAATGAGCAGTTCTTC
CASSPRQGPSNEQFF
>NA|NA|TRBV7-9|TRBJ2-6
TGTGCCAGCAGCTTAACTAACTCTGGGGCCAACGTCCTGACTTTC
CASSLTNSGANVLTF
>NA|NA|TRBV10-3|TRBJ2-3
TGTGCCATCAGTGACCCCGGGGGAGTCATTAGTTACACAGATACGCAGTATTTT
CAISDPGGVISYTDTQYF
>NA|NA|TRBV7-2|TRBJ2-7
TGTGCCAGCAGCTTAGGAGGCCGGGCGGGCAGCTACGAGCAGTACTTC
CASSLGGRAGSYEQYF
>NA|TRBD2|TRBV19|TRBJ2-1
TGTGCCAGTAGTATTGCGGGAGGGACATACAATGAGCAGTTCTTC
CASSIAGGTYNEQFF
>NA|NA|TRBV9|TRBJ2-7
TGTGCCAGCAGCACCGGAGGGGCTACCTACGAGCAGTACTTC
CASSTGGATYEQYF
>NA|NA|TRBV6-5|TRBJ1-5
TGTGCCAGCGGAGAACATAGAAGCAATCAGCCCCAGCATTTT
CASGEHRSNQPQHF
>NA|NA|TRBV29-1|TRBJ2-7
TGCAGCGTAGGGGGGGATGAGGGCTACGAGCAGTACTTC
CSVGGDEGYEQYF
>NA|TRBD2|TRBV10-3|TRBJ2-5
TGTGCCATCAGTGAGTCCGGAGCGGGAAAGTTGGAGACCCAGTACTTC
CAISESGAGKLETQYF
>NA|TRBD1|TRBV19|TRBJ1-2
TGTGCCAGTGATAAACAGGGGGCTTGGTGTGGCTACACCTTC
CASDKQGAWCGYTF
>few|NA|TRBV30|TRBJ1-1
TGTGCCTGGAGACCGGGGGGGACCGGCGGGGCTGAAGCTTTCTTT
CAWRPGGTGGAEAFF
>NA|TRBD1|TRBV6-2/TRBV6-3|TRBJ1-6
TGTGCCAGCAGCCGAATGACAGGGGTTTTCGATTCACCCCTCCACTTT
CASSRMTGVFDSPLHF
>NA|TRBD1|TRBV19|TRBJ1-1
TGTGCCAGTAGTTCCGAGACAGGGGTTAAGACTGAAGCTTTCTTT
CASSSETGVKTEAFF
>NA|NA|TRBV2|TRBJ2-2
TGTGCCAGCTTAAGACACTCGAACACCGGGGAGCTGTTTTTT
CASLRHSNTGELFF
>NA|TRBD2|TRBV7-8|TRBJ2-1
TGTGCCAGCAGCACTCCCTTAGCGGGGGGGGGCAATGAGCAGTTCTTC
CASSTPLAGGGNEQFF
>NA|NA|TRBV7-2|TRBJ2-1
TGTGCCAGCAGCCTAGATCTAGGGAGAGAGCAGTTCTTC
CASSLDLGREQFF
>NA|TRBD1|TRBV9|TRBJ2-7
TGTGCCAGCAGCCCATCCACAGGGGGGAGCTCCTACGAGCAGTACTTC
CASSPSTGGSSYEQYF
>NA|TRBD1|TRBV30|TRBJ1-3
TGTGCCTGGAGTCGGAGCAGGGGGGCTGGAAACACCATATATTTT
CAWSRSRGAGNTIYF
>NA|TRBD1|TRBV19|TRBJ2-3
TGTGCCTGCTCTATGGGACAGAGCACAGATACGCAGTATTTT
CACSMGQSTDTQYF
>once|NA|TRBV6-2/TRBV6-3|TRBJ2-3
TGTGCCAGCAGTTACCTTGGAGCAGGGAGCACAGATACGCAGTATTTT
CASSYLGAGSTDTQYF
>once|NA|TRBV11-2|TRBJ2-5
TGTGCCAGCAGCCACCTGCTCCAGTACCAAGAGACCCAGTACTTC
CASSHLLQYQETQYF
>NA|TRBD1|TRBV30|TRBJ2-5
TGTGCCCATGGACAGGGGTTGGTCACACAAGAGACCCAGTACTTC
CAHGQGLVTQETQYF
>NA|NA|TRBV4-1|TRBJ1-1
TGCGCCAGCAGCCAAGGCGCGACTGAAGCTTTCTTT
CASSQGATEAFF
>NA|NA|TRBV21-1|TRBJ2-3
TGTGCCAGCAGCAAAATTATGTCCGGGACTGGGGTCACAGATACGCAGTATTTT
CASSKIMSGTGVTDTQYF